Shown below are 18 T cell receptor beta chains from a single sample sequenced in a study of post-analysis software for immune sequencing data. Study results and limitations: Patients had higher frequencies than controls of roughly 5 TRBV segments, including TRBV5-6, TRBV5-1 and TRBV20-1.

No cognate antigen is known for these TCRs. Tagging with unique molecular identifiers was a feature of the TCR beta cDNA libraries. One entry per CDR3 protein, called by TCRdb with MiXCR from the PCR reads. This sample has hundreds of thousands of distinct CDR3 sequences; 25% to 30% occur once, and the top ten carry around 0.55%. Sample: blood. The receptor set was obtained from a girl aged 5 to 17 with multiple sclerosis.

The CDR3 region is CASSSWGGPAFEQYF. CDR3 nucleotides: TGTGCCAGCAGCTCGTGGGGCGGGCCGGCTTTCGAGCAGTACTTC. The rearrangement uses TRBV5-6 and TRBJ2-7; tentatively, D is TRBD1 or TRBD2 (5 bases each). The length of the CDR3 is 15 residues. Per the germline V gene, CDR1 is SGHDT and CDR2 is YYEEEE. The V gene lost 3 bases and the J gene lost 6 bases, with 19 bases spanning the gap. The full variable domain, with the rest looked up from reference TRBV5-6 and TRBJ2-7, is DAGVTQSPTHLIKTRGQQVTLRCSPKSGHDTVSWYQQALGQGPQFIFQYYEEEERQRGNFPDRFSGHQFPNYSSELNVNALLLGDSALYLCASSSWGGPAFEQYFGPGTRLTVT.

The chain combines TRBV6-5 with TRBJ1-2, with a tentative D call TRBD1 (6 bases). The V and J ends lost 6 bases and 3 bases respectively, with 14 bases between them. Germline V gene sequence: CDR1 MNHEY, CDR2 SVGAGI. The CDR3 runs 14 residues. The CDR3 loop reads CASSRGTLDYGYTF. The CDR3, as DNA: TGTGCCAGCAGCCGAGGGACACTCGACTATGGCTACACCTTC.

This clonotype was detected only once. This may be a read error, as it is one base from a much larger clone. J is TRBJ2-7 and V is TRBV7-2; 9 positions agree with TRBD2. The CDR3 contains 15 residues. CDR1 and CDR2 from the germline V gene are SGHTA and FQGNSA. The CDR3 region has the DNA TGTGTCAGCAGCTTAGTACGACTAGCGGCATACGAGCAGTACTTC. Protein: CVSSLVRLAAYEQYF.

This clonotype has only a few counts. V is TRBV12-3 or TRBV12-4 and J is TRBJ1-2; possible D gene TRBD1, 5 bases. The CDR3 is 8 amino acids. Deletions cut 11 bases from V and 8 bases from J, with 6 bases between. The CDR3 region has the DNA TGTGCCGACAGCGGCTACACCTTC. Translating it yields CADSGYTF.

V and J are TRBV29-1 and TRBJ2-7, with 16 nucleotides matching TRBD2. J was trimmed by 3 bases and V by 7 bases; bases with no gene match: 12. This CDR3 is built from 17 residues. Germline V gene lookup returns CDR1 SQVTM and CDR2 ANQGSEA. Here the CDR3 DNA reads TGCAGCGCCGGCCCGGGACTAGCGGGAGGGAGGGGCTACGAGCAGTACTTC. Encoded protein: CSAGPGLAGGRGYEQYF.

The chain has TRBV7-2 and TRBJ2-7; D may match TRBD1 or TRBD2 (7 bases each). The CDR3 has 15 amino acids. Looked up from germline, CDR1 is SGHTA and CDR2 is FQGNSA. V was trimmed by 5 bases and J by 1 base, leaving 15 bases between them. In nucleotides, the CDR3 is TGTGCCAGCAGCCGAAGCGGGGACAGATCCTACGAGCAGTACTTC. It encodes CASSRSGDRSYEQYF.

This chain joins TRBV4-3 and TRBJ1-1; D remains unclear. The CDR3 spans 14 residues. From germline, CDR1 is LGHNA and CDR2 YSLEER. The ends were cut back, 2 bases at V and 1 base at J, with 8 bases in the middle. The CDR3 protein is CASSQYPSNTEAFF. As DNA, the CDR3 is TGCGCCAGCAGCCAATATCCATCGAACACTGAAGCTTTCTTT.

The chain uses TRBV28 and TRBJ1-2; the D gene is possibly TRBD1 (6 bases). CDR1 and CDR2 from the germline V gene are MDHEN and SYDVKM. Trimming removed 5 bases at V and 0 bases at J, with 13 bases between. This CDR3 is built from 15 residues. The CDR3 coding sequence is TGTGCCAGCAGTCCCCTCCGACAGGCTAACTATGGCTACACCTTC. It encodes CASSPLRQANYGYTF.

The table lists this clonotype with a few counts. V and J are TRBV27 and TRBJ2-7, with 8 bases matching TRBD2. Germline loops: CDR1 MNHEY, CDR2 SMNVEV (reference sequence). V was pared by 6 bases and J by 3 bases, with 7 bases of the junction left unmatched. This CDR3 contains 14 residues. CDR3 loop: CASRLFRGGYEQYF. DNA for the CDR3: TGTGCCAGCAGGCTCTTCCGGGGGGGCTACGAGCAGTACTTC.

This clonotype showed up many times. V usage is TRBV7-2 and J usage is TRBJ2-4; D not resolved. This CDR3 is 15 amino acids long. The V and J ends lost 1 base and 6 bases respectively, with 13 bases between them. Germline V CDR1 and CDR2: SGHTA, FQGNSA. The CDR3 protein is CASSLGLAVGNIQYF. The CDR3 nucleotides are TGTGCCAGCAGCTTAGGTCTCGCGGTTGGAAACATTCAGTACTTC.

V gene TRBV6-1 combines with J gene TRBJ2-5, with TRBD1 matching over 10 bases. CDR3 length equals 14 residues. After removal of 6 bases from V and 4 bases from J, the junction contained 5 bases not matched to a gene. Germline V gives CDR1 MNHNS, CDR2 SASEGT. The CDR3 coding sequence is TGTGCCAGCAGCCTGACAGGGGGCATAGAGACCCAGTACTTC. Translation gives CASSLTGGIETQYF.

This clonotype was counted only a few times. The chain is built from TRBV5-1 and TRBJ2-6; 8 bases line up with TRBD2. Germline V gives CDR1 SGHRS, CDR2 YFSETQ. The CDR3 consists of 14 residues. V dropped 2 bases and J dropped 11; count of bases not matched to a gene: 6. The CDR3 is CASSFADGRDVLTF. The CDR3 nucleotides are TGCGCCAGCAGCTTCGCGGACGGGAGGGACGTCCTGACTTTC.

This clonotype occurred a few times. This rearrangement joins TRBV20-1 to TRBJ2-1, with 11 nucleotides matching TRBD2. V shed 5 bases and J 4 bases; nucleotides not matched to a gene: 13. The CDR3 spans 17 residues. Germline lookup yields CDR1 DFQATT and CDR2 SNEGSKA (reference sequence). CDR3 sequence (DNA): TGCAGTGCTTACGGTAGCGGGAGGGCCGGTGGTTACAATGAGCAGTTCTTC. This translates into CSAYGSGRAGGYNEQFF.

The CDR3 spells CASGREALEQYF. The CDR3 region has the DNA TGTGCCAGCGGACGGGAAGCCCTCGAGCAGTACTTC. J is TRBJ2-7 and V is TRBV7-2; a possible D gene is TRBD2 (5 bases). CDR1 is SGHTA and CDR2 is FQGNSA in the germline V gene. This CDR3 has 12 amino acids. V was clipped by 8 bases and J by 6 bases, with 14 bases between them.

The sample holds a few counts of this clonotype. The chain combines TRBV9 with TRBJ2-3, with D perhaps assigned TRBD1 or TRBD2 (5 bases each). The length of the CDR3 is 13 residues. Germline V CDR1 and CDR2: SGDLS, YYNGEE. The V end lost 7 bases, the J end lost 3 bases, and 12 bases lay between the germline ends. This chain's CDR3 is CASGRDLTDTQYF. The CDR3 DNA follows: TGTGCCAGCGGTCGGGACCTAACAGATACGCAGTATTTT.

This clonotype occurred a few times. The rearrangement uses TRBV7-9 and TRBJ1-4; weak D call: TRBD1 (6 bases). Germline values: CDR1 SEHNR, CDR2 FQNEAQ (reference sequence). There are 15 residues in the CDR3. Trimming pared 1 base from V and 2 bases from J, leaving 8 bases between. CDR3 region: CASSLVQGTNEKLFF. Written as DNA, the CDR3 is TGTGCCAGCAGCTTAGTTCAGGGGACTAATGAAAAACTGTTTTTT.

The chain has TRBV7-2 and TRBJ2-1; 10 bases are a match to TRBD2. The V and J ends lost 5 bases and 5 bases, in that order; junction bases with no gene match: 12. The CDR3 runs to 17 residues. Germline V CDR1 and CDR2: SGHTA, FQGNSA. CDR3 DNA sequence: TGTGCCAGCAGCAGAACCTTAGCGGGAGGACTTAACAATGAGCAGTTCTTC. This codes for CASSRTLAGGLNNEQFF.

In this sample, this clonotype turned up a few times. The chain uses TRBV19 and TRBJ2-3; 10 positions match TRBD1. Germline-derived CDR1 and CDR2 are LNHDA and SQIVND (reference sequence). This CDR3 comprises 15 residues. Unmatched junction bases numbered 8, after V lost 7 bases and J lost 4 bases. The CDR3 DNA reads TGTGCCAGTAACCTCGGACAGGGGGAGGCAGATACGCAGTATTTT. This gives the protein CASNLGQGEADTQYF.